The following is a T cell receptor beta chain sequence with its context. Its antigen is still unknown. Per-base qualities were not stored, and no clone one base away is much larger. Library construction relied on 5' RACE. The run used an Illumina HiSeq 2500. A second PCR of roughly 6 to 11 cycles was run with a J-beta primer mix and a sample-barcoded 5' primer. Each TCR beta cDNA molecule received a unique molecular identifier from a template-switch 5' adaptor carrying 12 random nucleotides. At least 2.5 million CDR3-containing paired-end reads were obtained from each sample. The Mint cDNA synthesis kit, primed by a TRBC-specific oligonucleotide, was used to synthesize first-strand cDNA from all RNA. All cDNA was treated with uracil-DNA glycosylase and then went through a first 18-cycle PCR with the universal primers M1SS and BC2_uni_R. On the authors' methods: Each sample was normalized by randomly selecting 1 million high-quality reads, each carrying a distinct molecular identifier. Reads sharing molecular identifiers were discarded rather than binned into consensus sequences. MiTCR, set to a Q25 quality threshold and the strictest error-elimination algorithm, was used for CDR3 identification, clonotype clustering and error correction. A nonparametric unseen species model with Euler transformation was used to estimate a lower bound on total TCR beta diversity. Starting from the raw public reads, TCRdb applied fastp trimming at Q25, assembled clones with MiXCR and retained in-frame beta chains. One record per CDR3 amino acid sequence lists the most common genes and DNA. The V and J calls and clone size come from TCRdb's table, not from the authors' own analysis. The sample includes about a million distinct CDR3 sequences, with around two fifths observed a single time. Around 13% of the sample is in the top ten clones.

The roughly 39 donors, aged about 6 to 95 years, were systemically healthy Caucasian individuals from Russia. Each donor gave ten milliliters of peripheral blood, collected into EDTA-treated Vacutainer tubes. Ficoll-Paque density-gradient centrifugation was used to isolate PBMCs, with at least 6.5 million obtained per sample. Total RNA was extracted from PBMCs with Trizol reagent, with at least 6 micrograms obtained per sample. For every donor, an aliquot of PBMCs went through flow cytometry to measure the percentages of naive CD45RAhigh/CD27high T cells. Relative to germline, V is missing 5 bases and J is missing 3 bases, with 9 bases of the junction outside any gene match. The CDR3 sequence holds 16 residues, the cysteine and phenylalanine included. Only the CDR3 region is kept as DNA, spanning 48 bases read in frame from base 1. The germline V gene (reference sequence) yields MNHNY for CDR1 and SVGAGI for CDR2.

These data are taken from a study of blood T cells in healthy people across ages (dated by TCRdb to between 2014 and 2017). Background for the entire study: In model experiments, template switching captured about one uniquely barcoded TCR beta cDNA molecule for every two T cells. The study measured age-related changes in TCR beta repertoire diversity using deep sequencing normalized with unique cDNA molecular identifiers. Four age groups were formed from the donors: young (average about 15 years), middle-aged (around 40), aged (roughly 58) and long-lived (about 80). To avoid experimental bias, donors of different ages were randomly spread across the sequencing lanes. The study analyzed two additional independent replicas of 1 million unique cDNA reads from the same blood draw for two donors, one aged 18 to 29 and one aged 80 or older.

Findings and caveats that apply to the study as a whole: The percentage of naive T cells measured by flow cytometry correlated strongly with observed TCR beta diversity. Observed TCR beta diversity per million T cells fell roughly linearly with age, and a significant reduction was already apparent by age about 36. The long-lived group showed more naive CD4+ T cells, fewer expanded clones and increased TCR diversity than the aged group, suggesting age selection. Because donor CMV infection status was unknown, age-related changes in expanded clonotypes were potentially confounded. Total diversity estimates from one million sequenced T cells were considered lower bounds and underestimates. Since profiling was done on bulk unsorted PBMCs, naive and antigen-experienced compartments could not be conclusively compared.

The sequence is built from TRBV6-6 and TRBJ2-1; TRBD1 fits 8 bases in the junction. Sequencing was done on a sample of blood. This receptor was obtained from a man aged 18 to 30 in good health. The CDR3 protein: CASSTPGTGDYNEQFF. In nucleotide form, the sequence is TGTGCCAGCAGTACCCCCGGGACAGGAGACTACAATGAGCAGTTCTTC.